This T cell receptor (beta chain) was recorded in a study of radiation and T cells in renal cell carcinoma. Time point reported: blood 4 weeks post-SBRT, at nephrectomy. Stated treatment: 15 Gy SBRT to primary tumor, nephrectomy 4 weeks later. Nephrectomy followed 15 Gy stereotactic body radiation by 4 weeks. Trimming removed 2 bases at V and 4 bases at J, with 8 bases between. CDR3 size: 13 residues. Germline CDR1 is LGHNA and CDR2 is YSLEER. Generated by immunoSEQ multiplex PCR, the TCRdb table keeps only in-frame clones and is missing some. The sample gives under 100,000 clones, around four fifths of which show up once; 9.4% is in the top ten.

The receptor was isolated from a man aged 50-59 years with renal cell carcinoma. This material consisted of blood, taken from a patient whose treatment included radiotherapy and nephrectomy. This chain joins TRBV4-3 and TRBJ1-2; D is uncertain. DNA for the CDR3: TGCGCCAGCAGCCAACGGAGCAGCTATGGCTACACCTTC. Its translation: CASSQRSSYGYTF.